The 13 T cell receptor beta chains reported below all come from one sample, sequenced in a study of blood T cell repertoires in COVID-19. Profiling relied on immunoSEQ multiplex PCR, and the TCRdb table lists in-frame clones only, not all of them. The data contain a few hundred thousand clones, 85% of them singletons. Sequences were obtained from peripheral blood. The receptors stem from a woman aged 45 to 65 with active or convalescent COVID-19.

V is TRBV9 and J is TRBJ2-5; TRBD2 agrees at 14 bases. V shed 3 bases, J shed 4 bases, and the junction held 8 bases outside the gene matches. This CDR3 is 17 amino acids long. CDR1 and CDR2 (germline): SGDLS, YYNGEE. CDR3 loop: CASSANFGLAGGETQYF. CDR3 sequence (DNA): TGTGCCAGCAGCGCCAACTTCGGACTAGCGGGGGGAGAGACCCAGTACTTC.

J is TRBJ1-1 and V is TRBV19; 8 nucleotides match TRBD1. Germline V CDR1 and CDR2: LNHDA, SQIVND (reference sequence). The V segment lost 5 bases and the J segment 10 bases; nucleotides outside the gene matches: 15. The CDR3 contains 15 residues. CDR3 amino acids: CASSLRGQTGEGAFF. The CDR3 DNA sequence: TGTGCCAGTAGTCTCCGGGGCCAGACAGGGGAAGGAGCTTTCTTT. Supplemented by reference TRBV19 and TRBJ1-1, the full variable domain reads DGGITQSPKYLFRKEGQNVTLSCEQNLNHDAMYWYRQDPGQGLRLIYYSQIVNDFQKGDIAEGYSVSREKKESFPLTVTSAQKNPTAFYLCASSLRGQTGEGAFFGQGTRLTVV.

V gene TRBV15 combines with J gene TRBJ2-7; a weak D match, TRBD1 (6 bases). This CDR3 has 13 amino acids. Germline values: CDR1 LNHNV, CDR2 YYDKDF (reference sequence). V was shortened by 5 bases and J by 1 base, with 9 bases between the two germline ends. In DNA, the CDR3 is TGTGCCACCAGCCCTGGGACATCCTACGAGCAGTACTTC. It codes for CATSPGTSYEQYF.

The chain links TRBV4-1 to TRBJ2-7, with D possibly being TRBD2 (6 bases). Germline lookup yields CDR1 MGHRA and CDR2 YSYEKL. The CDR3 is 16 amino acids. The V end lost 0 bases, the J end lost 4 bases, and 16 bases lay between the germline ends. The CDR3 DNA is TGCGCCAGCAGCCAAGATGCGGGACTTGGTGGGTACGAGCAGTACTTC. It codes for CASSQDAGLGGYEQYF.

The chain recombines TRBV7-2 with TRBJ2-3, with D perhaps matching TRBD1 (5 bases). With 5 bases removed from V and 4 bases from J, the gap between germline ends came to 10 bases. The CDR3 consists of 13 residues. Germline values: CDR1 SGHTA, CDR2 FQGNSA. The CDR3 here is CASSRIGADTQYF. CDR3 DNA: TGTGCCAGCAGCCGGATAGGGGCAGATACGCAGTATTTT.

The chain couples TRBV18 to TRBJ1-1; TRBD1 matches 10 bases. Germline V gives CDR1 KGHSH, CDR2 LQKENI. Unmatched junction bases numbered 10, after V lost 2 bases and J lost 7 bases. This CDR3 has 16 residues. CDR3 amino acids: CASSPMAGTGDIEAFF. As DNA, the CDR3 is TGTGCCAGCTCACCAATGGCCGGGACAGGGGATATTGAAGCTTTCTTT.

This chain uses TRBV4-1 with TRBJ2-1; D gene uncertain. CDR1 is MGHRA, CDR2 YSYEKL, per germline. This CDR3 spans 12 amino acids. Trimming shortened V by 0 bases and J by 12 bases, and 9 bases separated the two germline ends. The CDR3 protein is CASSQESVGQFF. In DNA form, the CDR3 reads TGCGCCAGCAGCCAAGAATCGGTTGGGCAGTTCTTC.

V gene TRBV2 combines with J gene TRBJ1-1; D ambiguous. Trimming cost V 6 bases and J 9 bases, with 20 bases left between them. The CDR3 extends over 14 amino acids. The germline gives CDR1 SNHLY, CDR2 FYNNEI. DNA of the CDR3: TGTGCCAGCAGCGCTGACGGAAACGGGTCGAAAGCTTTCTTT. It translates to CASSADGNGSKAFF.

The chain uses TRBV21-1 and TRBJ1-2; the DNA was not compared with TRBD1, the D call given in the table. TRBV21-1 counts as a pseudogene. The CDR3 totals 14 residues. CDR3 DNA: TGTGCCAGCCCCGGAAGCCCAGGGGGTTATGGCTACACCTTC. Its translation: CASPGSPGGYGYTF.

The genes are TRBV4-1 and TRBJ2-1, with 15 bases matching TRBD2. CDR1 is MGHRA, CDR2 YSYEKL, per germline. With V trimmed by 5 bases and J by 1 base, 3 bases remained unmatched. CDR3 length equals 17 residues. DNA of the CDR3: TGCGCCAGCAGCTATGGGACTAGCGGGAGGTCCTACAATGAGCAGTTCTTC. Amino acids: CASSYGTSGRSYNEQFF.

The gene calls are TRBV2 and TRBJ2-1; maybe TRBD1 (7 bases). Trimming took 2 bases from V and 10 from J, leaving 18 bases between them. The CDR3 loop spans 15 amino acids. Looked up from germline, CDR1 is SNHLY and CDR2 is FYNNEI. This CDR3 is CASSERLGRGEEQFF. The CDR3 region has the DNA TGTGCCAGCAGTGAACGGTTAGGCAGGGGGGAAGAGCAGTTCTTC. Full variable domain (rest looked up from reference TRBV2 and TRBJ2-1): EPEVTQTPSHQVTQMGQEVILRCVPISNHLYFYWYRQILGQKVEFLVSFYNNEISEKSEIFDDQFSVERPDGSNFTLKIRSTKLEDSAMYFCASSERLGRGEEQFFGPGTRLTVL.

V and J are TRBV7-9 and TRBJ2-5; D is undetermined. V lost 3 bases and J lost 5, with 19 bases in between. CDR1 SEHNR and CDR2 FQNEAQ come from the germline V gene (reference sequence). The CDR3 extends over 16 amino acids. In DNA, the CDR3 is TGTGCCAGCAGCTTCTCTAGAAGGCGGAGTGGTGAGACCCAGTACTTC. This encodes CASSFSRRRSGETQYF. Together with reference TRBV7-9 and TRBJ2-5, the CDR3 gives the full variable domain: DTGVSQNPRHKITKRGQNVTFRCDPISEHNRLYWYRQTLGQGPEFLTYFQNEAQLEKSRLLSDRFSAERPKGSFSTLEIQRTEQGDSAMYLCASSFSRRRSGETQYFGPGTRLLVL.

This chain uses TRBV4-2 with TRBJ2-5; the match to TRBD2 covers 13 bases. Germline V gene sequence: CDR1 LGHNA, CDR2 YNFKEQ. This CDR3 has 15 residues. V shed 9 bases and J 2 bases; nucleotides not matched to a gene: 6. This CDR3 reads CASSLTSGRQETQYF. In nucleotides, the CDR3 is TGTGCCAGTTCACTGACTAGCGGGAGGCAAGAGACCCAGTACTTC.